This T cell receptor beta chain was sequenced in a study of cytomegalovirus exposure and HLA in healthy donors. The ends were cut back, 5 bases at V and 0 bases at J, with 14 bases in the middle. Germline V lookup: CDR1 SGHVS, CDR2 FNYEAQ. The CDR3 covers 16 residues. Use of 60 Vbeta and 13 Jbeta primers characterized the PCR. Profiled with immunoSEQ multiplex PCR; TCRdb holds only in-frame clones, not every one. This table has over 150,000 clones, roughly 65% appearing once. This clone showed up just once. Its target is not known. Study-wide results and caveats: Only CMV serostatus was available as immune exposure information.

The chain recombines TRBV7-6 with TRBJ1-3; unclear D gene. Sequencing input: PBMCs. This receptor was obtained from a woman under 30 in good health and CMV-seropositive. The CDR3 is CASSPLEGDSGNTIYF. CDR3 DNA: TGTGCCAGCAGCCCGCTAGAGGGAGACTCTGGAAACACCATATATTTT.